The 24 T cell receptor beta chains below were found in one sample sequenced in a study of Graves' ophthalmopathy and Graves' hyperthyroidism. The authors amplified TCR beta CDR3 regions from RNA transcripts. After a first-round RT-PCR with HTBI primers, a second-round multiplex PCR was run. TCRdb reprocessed the multiplex PCR reads via MiXCR and lists one record per CDR3 protein. The table includes a few hundred thousand distinct CDR3 sequences, less than 45% detected once. Sequencing input: peripheral blood or thyroid tissue (not recorded which). Every receptor here comes from an adult man with Graves' hyperthyroidism.

The sample holds one count of this clonotype. This chain uses TRBV29-1 with TRBJ2-5, with 15 bases aligning to TRBD2. CDR1 and CDR2 from the germline V gene are SQVTM and ANQGSEA. V lost 5 bases to trimming and J lost 4 bases; unmatched junction nucleotides: 8. This CDR3 region has 16 residues. CDR3 DNA: TGCAGCGTTTGGACTAGCGGGAGGGCAGGGGGAGAGACCCAGTACTTC. Translating it yields CSVWTSGRAGGETQYF.

Notes on this clonotype: A clone one base away is much larger, so this may be a read error. J is TRBJ2-5 and V is TRBV5-5; D ambiguous. CDR3 length: 11 amino acids. Looked up from germline, CDR1 is SGHKS and CDR2 is YYEKEE (reference sequence). As DNA, the CDR3 is TGCGCCGGCAACAAGTCTGGAACCCAGTACTTC. This codes for CAGNKSGTQYF.

This clonotype was seen repeatedly, ten times or more. The V and J genes are TRBV12-3 or TRBV12-4 and TRBJ1-2; 7 bases are a match to TRBD1. This CDR3 spans 13 amino acids. Trimming took 6 bases from V and 6 from J; bases not matched to a gene: 7. The CDR3 loop reads CASRTTGLDGYTF. CDR3 in DNA: TGTGCCAGCAGAACGACAGGGTTAGATGGCTACACCTTC.

This clonotype has more than one count but fewer than ten. This chain joins TRBV30 and TRBJ2-7; D is uncertain. V lost 2 bases and J lost 7, with 9 bases in between. Germline values: CDR1 GTSNPN, CDR2 SVGIG (reference sequence). The CDR3 contains 11 residues. The CDR3 is CAWSFSREQYF. The DNA for the CDR3 is TGTGCCTGGAGTTTCTCTCGGGAGCAGTACTTC.

This clonotype was seen only a few times. This rearrangement joins TRBV28 to TRBJ1-5; 7 positions match TRBD1. Trimming removed 2 bases from V and 6 bases from J; junction bases left unmatched: 10. CDR1 and CDR2 from the germline V gene are MDHEN and SYDVKM. This CDR3 is built from 16 residues. CDR3 region: CASSLGAGGIGQPQHF. CDR3 DNA: TGTGCCAGCAGTTTAGGGGCAGGGGGAATTGGTCAGCCCCAGCATTTT.

The gene calls are TRBV2 and TRBJ2-7; D is uncertain. The end of the DNA aligns better with TRBJ2-1, so the J call may be wrong. In germline, CDR1 is SNHLY, CDR2 FYNNEI. The CDR3 spans 15 residues. CDR3 region: CASSFTSSSYNEQFF. DNA of the CDR3: TGTGCCAGCAGCTTCACATCGAGCTCCTACAATGAGCAGTTCTTC.

This clonotype was found many times. The V call is TRBV9, the J call TRBJ1-4; no clear D. Germline V gene sequence: CDR1 SGDLS, CDR2 YYNGEE. Trimming removed 0 bases at V and 5 bases at J, with 8 bases between. The CDR3 extends over 14 amino acids. CDR3 nucleotides: TGTGCCAGCAGCGTAGACACTGAGAATGAAAAACTGTTTTTT. Translated: CASSVDTENEKLFF.

Note on this clonotype: An end of the junction does not agree with germline; a read error may underlie this. The CDR3 loop is CTSSSRDYQETQYF. Here the CDR3 DNA reads TGTACCAGCAGCTCTCGGGACTACCAAGAGACCCAGTACTTC. V and J are TRBV11-3 and TRBJ2-5; tentative D call: TRBD2 (6 bases). Germline CDR1 reads SGHNT; CDR2 reads YENEEA. The CDR3 contains 14 residues.

This clonotype was detected ten times or more. This chain uses TRBV25-1 with TRBJ2-5; 10 bases line up with TRBD2. Germline V lookup: CDR1 MGHDK, CDR2 SYGVNS. The CDR3 loop spans 16 amino acids. The J segment lost 3 bases and the V segment lost 0 bases, leaving 4 bases of the junction unmatched. The CDR3 DNA follows: TGTGCCAGCAGTGAATATTGGGGGACTAGCGAAGAGACCCAGTACTTC. Translating gives CASSEYWGTSEETQYF.

This clonotype was seen many times. This chain uses TRBV7-9 with TRBJ2-2; D perhaps matches TRBD1 (5 bases). Germline V CDR1 and CDR2: SEHNR, FQNEAQ (reference sequence). V was cut by 3 bases and J by 2 bases, with 13 bases left in between. This CDR3 spans 16 amino acids. CDR3 nucleotides: TGTGCCAGCAGCTTGGTAGGCCAGGGAAACACCGGGGAGCTGTTTTTT. Translating gives CASSLVGQGNTGELFF.

The chain has TRBV5-8 and TRBJ1-2; 10 bases are shared with TRBD1. After removal of 4 bases from V and 7 bases from J, the junction contained 4 bases not matched to a gene. The CDR3 covers 13 residues. Germline-derived CDR1 and CDR2 are SGHTS and YDEGEE. The CDR3 is CASSGGTGAGYTF. In nucleotides, the CDR3 is TGTGCCAGCAGCGGCGGGACAGGGGCTGGCTACACCTTC.

This clonotype was counted a few times. The chain is built from TRBV7-6 and TRBJ2-5; unclear D gene. CDR1 is SGHVS and CDR2 is FNYEAQ in the germline V gene. Between the trimmed V and J ends, which lost 5 bases and 5 bases, there was a span of 15 bases. The CDR3 consists of 14 residues. The chain's CDR3 is CASSPPIGLETQYF. The DNA for the CDR3 is TGTGCCAGCAGCCCCCCCATAGGGCTCGAGACCCAGTACTTC.

On this clonotype: The conserved phenylalanine or tryptophan normally closing the CDR3 is absent here, so this likely arose from a read error. J is TRBJ1-1 and V is TRBV7-4; TRBD1 is a possible D gene (5 bases). Germline values: CDR1 SGHVT, CDR2 SQSDAQ. This CDR3 has 14 residues. The germline V and J ends were trimmed by 2 bases and 3 bases, with 10 bases remaining between them. The CDR3: CASSLMGQYTEAFS. As DNA, the CDR3 is TGTGCCAGCAGCTTAATGGGGCAGTACACTGAAGCTTTCTCT.

Comments on this clonotype: The junction and the germline gene differ at one end; a read error may be behind it. This chain joins TRBV6-5 and TRBJ2-2; D possibly matches TRBD1 or TRBD2 (5 bases each). Germline CDR1 reads MNHEY; CDR2 reads SVGAGI. The CDR3 has 12 amino acids. Here the CDR3 DNA reads TGTGCCAGCAGCCCAGGGTCCGGGGAGCTGTTGTTT. Amino acid sequence: CASSPGSGELLF.

This chain connects TRBV9 to TRBJ1-5; D is ambiguous. Germline-derived CDR1 and CDR2 are SGDLS and YYNGEE. The V and J ends lost 4 bases and 7 bases respectively, with 12 bases between them. This CDR3 comprises 13 residues. The CDR3 loop reads CASSQDERQPQHF. The CDR3 DNA follows: TGTGCCAGCAGCCAAGATGAGAGACAGCCCCAGCATTTT. Variable domain in full (rest from reference TRBV9 and TRBJ1-5): DSGVTQTPKHLITATGQRVTLRCSPRSGDLSVYWYQQSLDQGLQFLIQYYNGEERAKGNILERFSAQQFPDLHSELNLSSLELGDSALYFCASSQDERQPQHFGDGTRLSIL.

This rearrangement joins TRBV7-9 to TRBJ2-7, with 11 bases matching TRBD2. V shed 4 bases and J 4 bases; nucleotides not matched to a gene: 9. The CDR3 spans 16 residues. The germline CDR1 and CDR2 sequences are SEHNR and FQNEAQ (reference sequence). CDR3 protein: CASSSPGTSGLYEQYF. The CDR3 coding sequence is TGTGCCAGCAGCTCCCCCGGGACTAGCGGCCTATACGAGCAGTACTTC.

This chain links TRBV5-1 with TRBJ1-1; D gene ambiguous. Germline V gene sequence: CDR1 SGHRS, CDR2 YFSETQ. CDR3 length: 13 residues. V gave up 0 bases and J gave up 4 bases, with 7 bases separating them. The CDR3 sequence: CASSLEVGTEAFF. For the CDR3, the DNA is TGCGCCAGCAGCTTGGAAGTGGGCACTGAAGCTTTCTTT.

This clonotype was counted between two and nine times. The rearrangement links TRBV27 to TRBJ1-6; no firm D call. Germline loops: CDR1 MNHEY, CDR2 SMNVEV (reference sequence). V was cut by 1 base and J by 6 bases, with 10 bases left in between. The CDR3 loop spans 15 amino acids. The CDR3 region has the DNA TGTGCCAGCAGTTTATTGGACGGAACTAATTCACCCCTCCACTTT. Residues: CASSLLDGTNSPLHF.

The rearrangement links TRBV29-1 to TRBJ1-4; the D gene is possibly TRBD1 (6 bases). The CDR3 runs to 14 residues. The V end lost 2 bases, the J end lost 6 bases, and 13 bases lay between the germline ends. Germline values: CDR1 SQVTM, CDR2 ANQGSEA. The CDR3 bases are TGCAGCGTTGAAATAGTACAGGGATATGAAAAACTGTTTTTT. Protein sequence: CSVEIVQGYEKLFF.

This clonotype has only a few counts. V is TRBV13 and J is TRBJ1-2, with 8 bases matching TRBD1. Germline loops: CDR1 PRHDT, CDR2 FYEKMQ (reference sequence). The CDR3 is 14 amino acids. V lost 6 bases to trimming and J lost 0 bases; unmatched junction nucleotides: 3. CDR3 sequence reads: CASSNRGANYGYTF. CDR3 nucleotide sequence: TGTGCCAGCAGTAACAGGGGGGCTAACTATGGCTACACCTTC.

The table lists this clonotype with many counts. The chain combines TRBV11-2 with TRBJ1-1, with a weak D call TRBD1 (5 bases). Trimming cost V 6 bases and J 1 base, with 12 bases left between them. Germline V CDR1 and CDR2: SGHAT, FQNNGV. CDR3 length: 14 residues. The CDR3 spells CASSPPGRNTEAFF. DNA for the CDR3: TGTGCCAGCAGTCCCCCGGGGCGGAACACTGAAGCTTTCTTT.

The chain combines TRBV2 with TRBJ2-5; 7 positions match TRBD2. With 2 bases clipped from V and 7 bases from J, the junction kept 4 bases outside the gene matches. From germline, CDR1 is SNHLY and CDR2 FYNNEI. The CDR3 sequence is 13 residues long. The CDR3 region has the DNA TGTGCCAGCAGTGAATACCGCGGGGGGACCCAGTACTTC. Amino acid sequence: CASSEYRGGTQYF.

A few counts support this clonotype. This chain links TRBV2 with TRBJ1-1; TRBD1 might be the D (5 bases). Per germline, CDR1 SNHLY and CDR2 FYNNEI. Between the trimmed V and J ends, which lost 4 bases and 5 bases, there was a span of 11 bases. The CDR3 runs to 13 residues. The CDR3 sequence is CASSGQRGTEAFF. As DNA, the CDR3 is TGTGCCAGCAGTGGACAGCGGGGTACTGAAGCTTTCTTT.

The chain uses TRBV27 and TRBJ1-5; 7 bases are shared with TRBD1. V was pared by 4 bases and J by 2 bases, with 11 bases of the junction left unmatched. The CDR3 runs 17 residues. Germline values: CDR1 MNHEY, CDR2 SMNVEV (reference sequence). This CDR3 is CASSSLTGVGGNQPQHF. The CDR3 DNA reads TGTGCCAGCAGTTCGTTAACAGGGGTAGGGGGCAATCAGCCCCAGCATTTT.